The clone carrying this T cell receptor (beta chain) was recorded a few times. Its antigen is currently unknown. The CDR3 is 13 amino acids. The V and J ends lost 1 base and 8 bases respectively, with 9 bases between them. CDR1 SGHTA and CDR2 FQGNSA come from the germline V gene. This entry is derived from a study of T cells after yellow fever vaccination. Each CDR3 protein gets one entry after TCRdb re-called the 5' RACE reads with MiXCR. This sample has some 300,000 distinct CDR3 sequences, with 8.7% found just once. Study results and caveats: Most primary-vaccination clones reappeared after the booster (about 95% CD4, roughly 88% CD8).

The genes are TRBV7-2 and TRBJ2-1; possibly TRBD2 for D (5 bases). Source: CD4+ T cells sorted from PBMCs, taken 5 days after the yellow fever booster vaccination. The receptor was isolated from a young man who received the YFV17D yellow fever vaccine. In DNA form, the CDR3 reads TGTGCCAGCAGCTTAGGGGAGAGGGATGAGCAGTTCTTC. Amino acids: CASSLGERDEQFF.